This T cell receptor (beta chain) is drawn from a study of blood T cell repertoires in COVID-19 (TCRdb year 2020). About the study as a whole: The collaborator samples originated in the United States, Italy and Spain and spanned the acute and convalescent phases of COVID-19. The material from the prospective study consisted of cDNA or gDNA derived from T cells, B-cell-depleted T cells, or PBMCs. Subjects who had been exposed to COVID-19, were actively infected with it, or had recovered from it provided the deeply sampled blood TCRbeta repertoires that made up the dataset. The repertoires were released in a freely available public database meant as a resource for research on the immune response to SARS-CoV-2. Samples came from the ongoing ImmuneRACE study (first 160 participants) plus 1,254 subjects from 6 global collaborators. A de-identified subject ID, COVID-19 status, age in years and sex were almost always included in the sample metadata. Where HLA class I and class II types were available, the types were taken from metadata supplied by the sample provider, not from assay-based typing. Broad study findings and their caveats: Clinical and demographic metadata were provided uncurated, with the amount varying by source and participant.

Relative to germline, V is missing 2 bases and J is missing 4 bases, with 4 bases of the junction outside any gene match. CDR1 SGHRS and CDR2 YFSETQ were looked up in the germline V gene. The CDR3, cysteine through phenylalanine, is 15 amino acids long. This entry keeps only the CDR3 DNA: 45 bases, framed from base 1. This clone registers as medium-sized (0.01 to 0.1%) within its sample. The clone's antigen remains unknown. Per-nucleotide qualities are absent, and no much larger clonotype sits a single base away. TCRbeta CDR3 regions were amplified from genomic DNA using the immunoSEQ Assay, a bias-controlled multiplex PCR. On the authors' methods: Within the assay, amplification of reference gene primers was used to estimate how many nucleated cells each sample contained. Sequence reads were collapsed and filtered to measure the absolute abundance of every unique TCRbeta CDR3 rearrangement. For each sample, productive Simpson clonality was calculated as the square root of Simpson's diversity index over productive rearrangements. The immuneACCESS repertoire file appears here via TCRdb, limited to in-frame rearrangements. These files lack a portion of the clones; in checked studies, under half of the deficit traces to unresolved V genes, and the cause of the others is not known. For V, J and clone size, that table is used; D and trimming come from the DNA. The sample has about 210,000 clones on record, about nine tenths of them singletons. The top ten constitute 10% to 13% of the sample.

In the prospective study, participants were roughly 18 to 90 years old, resided in 24 geographic areas of the United States, and were enrolled through a virtual design. To assign participants to cohorts, the prospective study relied on clinical history that participants themselves reported in a screening survey and a study questionnaire. In the prospective study, mobile phlebotomists collected whole blood, serum and a nasopharyngeal or oropharyngeal swab from each participant. Over a 2-month period, participants in the prospective study had the option of providing additional blood draws and questionnaires. Prospective study blood samples were shipped either frozen or at room temperature before DNA extraction.

The rearrangement combines TRBV5-1 with TRBJ2-5, with 11 bases in between that match TRBD2. This receptor was identified in a young man with acute COVID-19. The sample taken for sequencing was PBMCs or T cells enriched from blood (not recorded which). The CDR3: CASSFAGTSGETQYF. The DNA sequence is as follows: TGCGCCAGCAGCTTCGCCGGGACTAGCGGAGAGACCCAGTACTTC.